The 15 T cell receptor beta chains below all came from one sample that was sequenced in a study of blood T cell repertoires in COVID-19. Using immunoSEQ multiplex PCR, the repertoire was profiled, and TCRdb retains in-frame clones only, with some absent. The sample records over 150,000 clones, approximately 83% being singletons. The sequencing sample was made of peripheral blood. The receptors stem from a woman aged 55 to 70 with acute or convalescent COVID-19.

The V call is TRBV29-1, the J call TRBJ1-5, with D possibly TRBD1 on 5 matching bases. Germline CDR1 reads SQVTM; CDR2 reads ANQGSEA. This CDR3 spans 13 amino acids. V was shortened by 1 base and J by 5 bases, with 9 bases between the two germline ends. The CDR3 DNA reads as TGCAGCGTTGAAGTTGGGGGGGATCAGCCCCAGCATTTT. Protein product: CSVEVGGDQPQHF.

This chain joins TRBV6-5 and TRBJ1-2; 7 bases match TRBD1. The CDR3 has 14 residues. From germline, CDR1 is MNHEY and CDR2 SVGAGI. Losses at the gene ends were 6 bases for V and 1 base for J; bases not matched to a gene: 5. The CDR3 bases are TGTGCCAGCAGGAGGGACAGTCTTAACTATGGCTACACCTTC. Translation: CASRRDSLNYGYTF.

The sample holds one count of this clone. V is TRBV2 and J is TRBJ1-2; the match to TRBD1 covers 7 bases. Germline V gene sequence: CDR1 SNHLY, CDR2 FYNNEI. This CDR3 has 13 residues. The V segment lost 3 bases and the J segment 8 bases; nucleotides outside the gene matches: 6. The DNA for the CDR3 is TGTGCCAGCAGTGATTTTATGACAGGGGGCTACACCTTC. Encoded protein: CASSDFMTGGYTF.

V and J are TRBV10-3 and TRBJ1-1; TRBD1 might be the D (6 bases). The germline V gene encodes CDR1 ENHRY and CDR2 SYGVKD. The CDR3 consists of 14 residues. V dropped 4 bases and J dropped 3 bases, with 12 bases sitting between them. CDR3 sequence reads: CAISGRGIDTEAFF. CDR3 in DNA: TGTGCCATCAGTGGCAGGGGTATCGACACTGAAGCTTTCTTT.

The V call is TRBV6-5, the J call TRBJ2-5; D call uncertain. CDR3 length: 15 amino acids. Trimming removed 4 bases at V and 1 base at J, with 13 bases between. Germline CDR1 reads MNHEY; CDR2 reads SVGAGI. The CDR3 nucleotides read TGTGCCAGCAGTTTCCTCTTTGAGGCCCAAGAGACCCAGTACTTC. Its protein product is CASSFLFEAQETQYF.

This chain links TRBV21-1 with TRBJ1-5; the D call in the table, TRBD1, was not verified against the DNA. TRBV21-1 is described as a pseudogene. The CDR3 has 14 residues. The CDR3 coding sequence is TGTGCCAGCAGTACCGGACAGGGAAATCAGCCCCAGCATTTT. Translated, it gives CASSTGQGNQPQHF.

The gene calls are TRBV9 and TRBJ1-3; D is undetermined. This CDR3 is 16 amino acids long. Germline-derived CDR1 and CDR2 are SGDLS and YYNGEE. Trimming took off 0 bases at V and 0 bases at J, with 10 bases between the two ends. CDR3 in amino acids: CASSVGQEHSGNTIYF. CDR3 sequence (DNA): TGTGCCAGCAGCGTAGGTCAGGAACACTCTGGAAACACCATATATTTT.

The DNA for the CDR3 is TGTGCCAGCAGCGTAGGGGCCAATCAGCCCCAGCATTTT. This sequence encodes CASSVGANQPQHF. The chain joins TRBV9 to TRBJ1-5, with D unclear. Trimming left V 0 bases short and J 3 bases short, with 4 bases between. Per the germline V gene, CDR1 is SGDLS and CDR2 is YYNGEE. The CDR3 consists of 13 residues.

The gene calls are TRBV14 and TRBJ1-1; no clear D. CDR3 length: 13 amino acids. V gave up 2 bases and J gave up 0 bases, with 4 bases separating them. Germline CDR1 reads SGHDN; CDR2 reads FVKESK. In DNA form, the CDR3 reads TGTGCCAGCAGCCAACTGTTGAACACTGAAGCTTTCTTT. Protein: CASSQLLNTEAFF.

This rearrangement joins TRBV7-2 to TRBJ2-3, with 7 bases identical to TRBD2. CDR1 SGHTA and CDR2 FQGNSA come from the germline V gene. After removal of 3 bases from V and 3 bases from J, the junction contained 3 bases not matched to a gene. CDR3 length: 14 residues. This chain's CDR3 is CASSLGAGTDTQYF. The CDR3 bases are TGTGCCAGCAGCTTGGGAGCGGGGACAGATACGCAGTATTTT. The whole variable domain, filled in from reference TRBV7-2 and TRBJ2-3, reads GAGVSQSPSNKVTEKGKDVELRCDPISGHTALYWYRQSLGQGLEFLIYFQGNSAPDKSGLPSDRFSAERTGGSVSTLTIQRTQQEDSAVYLCASSLGAGTDTQYFGPGTRLTVL.

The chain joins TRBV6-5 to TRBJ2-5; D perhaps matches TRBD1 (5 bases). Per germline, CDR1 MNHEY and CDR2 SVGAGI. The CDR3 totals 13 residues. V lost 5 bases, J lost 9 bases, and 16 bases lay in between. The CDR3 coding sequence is TGTGCCAGCAGTCTCTCAGGCAGGGTCCCCCAGTACTTC. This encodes CASSLSGRVPQYF.

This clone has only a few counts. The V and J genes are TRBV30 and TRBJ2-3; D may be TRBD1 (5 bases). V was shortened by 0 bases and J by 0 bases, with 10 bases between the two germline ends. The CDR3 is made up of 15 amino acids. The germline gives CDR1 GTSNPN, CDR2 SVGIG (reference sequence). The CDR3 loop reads CAWSVGQLSTDTQYF. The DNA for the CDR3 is TGTGCCTGGAGTGTGGGGCAGCTTAGCACAGATACGCAGTATTTT.

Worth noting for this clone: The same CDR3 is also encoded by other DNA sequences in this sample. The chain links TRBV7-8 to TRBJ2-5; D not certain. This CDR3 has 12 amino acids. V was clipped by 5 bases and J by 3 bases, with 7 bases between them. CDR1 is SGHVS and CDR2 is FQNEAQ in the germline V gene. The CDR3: CASSLVEETQYF. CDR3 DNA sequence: TGTGCCAGCAGCCTCGTAGAAGAGACCCAGTACTTC. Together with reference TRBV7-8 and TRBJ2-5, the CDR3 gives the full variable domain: GAGVSQSPRYKVAKRGQDVALRCDPISGHVSLFWYQQALGQGPEFLTYFQNEAQLDKSGLPSDRFFAERPEGSVSTLKIQRTQQEDSAVYLCASSLVEETQYFGPGTRLLVL.

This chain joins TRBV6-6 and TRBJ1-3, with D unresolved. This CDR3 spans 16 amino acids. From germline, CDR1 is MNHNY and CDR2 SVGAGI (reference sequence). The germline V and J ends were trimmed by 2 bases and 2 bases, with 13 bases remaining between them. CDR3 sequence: CASSYSRGEPGNTIYF. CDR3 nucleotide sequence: TGTGCCAGCAGTTACAGTCGGGGAGAGCCTGGAAACACCATATATTTT.

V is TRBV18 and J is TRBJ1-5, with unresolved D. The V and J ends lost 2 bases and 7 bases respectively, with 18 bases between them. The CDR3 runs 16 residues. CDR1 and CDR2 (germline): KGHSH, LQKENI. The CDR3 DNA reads TGTGCCAGCTCACCAAAATCATCGAGGGTCGGGCAGCCCCAGCATTTT. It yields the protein CASSPKSSRVGQPQHF.